The entry below describes one T cell receptor (beta chain). Genes here carry mouse names. The read falls 1 residue short of the CDR3 end, and the missing part is taken from the germline J gene. V lost 1 base to trimming and J lost 4 bases, with 1 base between them. The germline V gene has CDR1 SGHND and CDR2 FRSKSL. The CDR3 covers 12 residues. The sample originates from a study of tissue T cells after allogeneic stem cell transplantation. Assay used: immunoSEQ multiplex PCR; TCRdb lists only in-frame clones, some missing. The sample contains under 25,000 clones, over 60% of which appear only once. The rearrangement uses TRBV15 and TRBJ1-4, with D hard to call. What was sequenced was spleen. The sequence was obtained from a female BALB/c mouse in good health. The strain bears MHC haplotype H2-d. The CDR3 spells CASSLGNERLFF. The part of the CDR3 DNA that was read is TGTGCCAGCAGTTTAGGCAACGAAAGATTATTT.